These T cell receptor beta chains were read from a single sample in a study of blood T cell repertoires in COVID-19. The assay was immunoSEQ multiplex PCR, and TCRdb's table has in-frame clones only and misses some. Of about 200,000 clones in the sample, 86% are singletons; the top ten hold about 6%. Sequenced: PBMCs or T cells enriched from blood (not recorded which). These receptors were obtained from a man in his forties with acute COVID-19. Both conserved end residues are part of each CDR3. Each record gives: J gene, V gene, CDR3 protein.

j_gene: TRBJ2-3; v_gene: TRBV27; CDR3aa: CASSFRGQGSTDTQYF
j_gene: TRBJ2-5; v_gene: TRBV18; CDR3aa: CASSPGFQETQYF
j_gene: TRBJ1-1; v_gene: TRBV19; CDR3aa: CASSPWDRVETEAFF
j_gene: TRBJ2-3; v_gene: TRBV6-1; CDR3aa: CASSPRADTQYF
j_gene: TRBJ2-1; v_gene: TRBV20-1; CDR3aa: CSASRRSGTPEQFF
j_gene: TRBJ2-6; v_gene: TRBV9; CDR3aa: CASSVEVGGRATGANVLTF
j_gene: TRBJ2-1; v_gene: TRBV9; CDR3aa: CASSVVADSYNEQFF
j_gene: TRBJ2-7; v_gene: TRBV27; CDR3aa: CASRRREARSYEQYF
j_gene: TRBJ2-7; v_gene: TRBV27; CDR3aa: CASSPLPPRAYEQYF
j_gene: TRBJ2-7; v_gene: TRBV15; CDR3aa: CATSRGASGIYEQYF
j_gene: TRBJ2-7; v_gene: TRBV7-9; CDR3aa: CASSSGQRSYEQYF
j_gene: TRBJ1-1; v_gene: TRBV28; CDR3aa: CASSYPLNRDEAFF
j_gene: TRBJ2-5; v_gene: TRBV29-1; CDR3aa: CSVESGQETQYF
j_gene: TRBJ2-1; v_gene: TRBV3-1/TRBV3-2; CDR3aa: CASSQTSGRGDEQFF
j_gene: TRBJ2-3; v_gene: TRBV7-2; CDR3aa: CASSLGGLAGEGTQYF
j_gene: TRBJ1-6; v_gene: TRBV5-8; CDR3aa: CASKRQEDWSPLHF
j_gene: TRBJ1-2; v_gene: TRBV2; CDR3aa: CASLAAGRHYGYTF
j_gene: TRBJ1-2; v_gene: TRBV3-1/TRBV3-2; CDR3aa: CASSRGTGQGYGYTF
j_gene: TRBJ1-2; v_gene: TRBV11-2; CDR3aa: CASSSWSSVGYTF
j_gene: TRBJ1-5; v_gene: TRBV7-8; CDR3aa: CASSPLRDRGNQPQHF
j_gene: TRBJ1-2; v_gene: TRBV2; CDR3aa: CASSERGTGYTF
j_gene: TRBJ2-5; v_gene: TRBV27; CDR3aa: CASSLGLAGGRETQYF
j_gene: TRBJ2-1; v_gene: TRBV6-5; CDR3aa: CASSYTGTSNEQFF
j_gene: TRBJ2-1; v_gene: TRBV7-2; CDR3aa: CASSLKGLAGGSKQFF
j_gene: TRBJ1-5; v_gene: TRBV18; CDR3aa: CASSPSFNQPQHF
j_gene: TRBJ2-2; v_gene: TRBV24-1; CDR3aa: CATRGDRGTGELFF
j_gene: TRBJ1-1; v_gene: TRBV19; CDR3aa: CASTLDRPNTEAFF
j_gene: TRBJ2-1; v_gene: TRBV5-6; CDR3aa: CASSFQGSGSKGNEQFF
j_gene: TRBJ2-4; v_gene: TRBV9; CDR3aa: CASSVGGDWTKNIQYF
j_gene: TRBJ1-1; v_gene: TRBV6-5; CDR3aa: CASSYSQAGPEAFF
j_gene: TRBJ1-6; v_gene: TRBV6-5; CDR3aa: CASRRLETGDSPLHF
j_gene: TRBJ2-1; v_gene: TRBV5-4; CDR3aa: CASSLAGTSGRKQFF
j_gene: TRBJ1-6; v_gene: TRBV19; CDR3aa: CASSSDRDSPLHF
j_gene: TRBJ1-1; v_gene: TRBV19; CDR3aa: CASSIIRDNTRNSEAFF
j_gene: TRBJ2-7; v_gene: TRBV7-8; CDR3aa: CASSLTSGGGWEDEQYF
j_gene: TRBJ1-3; v_gene: TRBV10-2; CDR3aa: CASSEFTGENTIYF
j_gene: TRBJ1-3; v_gene: TRBV11-2; CDR3aa: CASSFYRAPGQGNTIYF
j_gene: TRBJ2-3; v_gene: TRBV11-2; CDR3aa: CASSHSGRARDTQYF
j_gene: TRBJ1-1; v_gene: TRBV28; CDR3aa: CASDSGEAFF
j_gene: TRBJ2-3; v_gene: TRBV29-1; CDR3aa: CSVETSGVRADTQYF
j_gene: TRBJ2-7; v_gene: TRBV11-2; CDR3aa: CASSPHPGTGIYEQYF
j_gene: TRBJ1-6; v_gene: TRBV6-5; CDR3aa: CASSYGGSNNSPLHF
j_gene: TRBJ1-1; v_gene: TRBV30; CDR3aa: CAWRDSPVGTEAFF
j_gene: TRBJ2-1; v_gene: TRBV5-1; CDR3aa: CASRLPAGQRDKYNEQFF
j_gene: TRBJ1-2; v_gene: TRBV28; CDR3aa: CASSLLALTPYGYTF
j_gene: TRBJ2-4; v_gene: TRBV7-9; CDR3aa: CASSLGEGMAKNIQYF
j_gene: TRBJ1-3; v_gene: TRBV9; CDR3aa: CASSAVGGDGTIYF
j_gene: TRBJ1-5; v_gene: TRBV27; CDR3aa: CASRGGVDNQPQHF
j_gene: TRBJ2-1; v_gene: TRBV9; CDR3aa: CASSGGTSFYNEQFF
j_gene: TRBJ2-1; v_gene: TRBV18; CDR3aa: CASSLEWEQFF
j_gene: TRBJ2-7; v_gene: TRBV29-1; CDR3aa: CSVEVLAEQTYEQYF
j_gene: TRBJ2-1; v_gene: TRBV4-2; CDR3aa: CASSQDPTGGTHNEQFF
j_gene: TRBJ2-7; v_gene: TRBV18; CDR3aa: CASSPDTGGYEQYF
j_gene: TRBJ1-6; v_gene: TRBV6-5; CDR3aa: CASSPGTGGFSPLHF
j_gene: TRBJ1-1; v_gene: TRBV27; CDR3aa: CASSLRTENTEAFF